This paragraph covers one T cell receptor beta chain sequence. The data derive from a study of blood T cell repertoires in COVID-19. Turning to the study itself: Researchers got acute and convalescent COVID-19 samples from the United States, Italy and Spain. Sample material is recorded as cDNA or gDNA derived from T cells, B-cell-depleted T cells, or PBMCs.

Germline V gene sequence: CDR1 MNHEY, CDR2 SVGAGI. The CDR3 spans 15 residues. V lost 6 bases and J lost 3, with 18 bases in between. Under the authors' procedure: Estimation of nucleated cell counts relied on the amplification of reference gene primers. Repertoires were generated with immunoSEQ multiplex PCR, while TCRdb's copy carries only in-frame clones and drops some. That table gives V, J and clone size, and the DNA gave D and trimming. Among about 37,000 clones, roughly nine tenths were seen once, and the ten largest hold around 14%. The J gene is TRBJ2-7, the V gene TRBV6-5, with D maybe TRBD2 (5 bases). Input material: peripheral blood. This receptor was obtained from a woman aged 25 to 39 in a cohort sampled during active COVID-19. CDR3 coding DNA: TGTGCCAGCAGCCGGGGAGTGGTCGAGAACTACGAGCAGTACTTC. This sequence encodes CASSRGVVENYEQYF.